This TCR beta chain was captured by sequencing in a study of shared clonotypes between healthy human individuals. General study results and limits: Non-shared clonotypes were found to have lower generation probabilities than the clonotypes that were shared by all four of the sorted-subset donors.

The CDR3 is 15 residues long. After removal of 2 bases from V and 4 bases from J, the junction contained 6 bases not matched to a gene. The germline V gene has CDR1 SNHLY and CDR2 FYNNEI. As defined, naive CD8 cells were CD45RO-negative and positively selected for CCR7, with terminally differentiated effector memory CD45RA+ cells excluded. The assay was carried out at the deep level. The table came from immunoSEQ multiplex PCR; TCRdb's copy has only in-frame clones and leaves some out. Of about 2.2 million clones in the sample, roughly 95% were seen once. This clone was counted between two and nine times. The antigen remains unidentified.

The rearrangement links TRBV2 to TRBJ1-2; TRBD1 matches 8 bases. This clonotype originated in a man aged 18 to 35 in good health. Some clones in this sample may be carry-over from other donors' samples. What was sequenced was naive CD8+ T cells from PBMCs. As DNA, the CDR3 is TGTGCCAGCAGTGAAAGGACAGGGAGCCTCTATGGCTACACCTTC. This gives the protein CASSERTGSLYGYTF.